The rows below give T cell receptor beta chains drawn from one sample of a study of blood T cell repertoires in COVID-19. Profiled with immunoSEQ multiplex PCR; TCRdb holds only in-frame clones, not every one. The table has more than 150,000 clones, around nine tenths seen once; the top ten hold 2.5% to 3.5%. Sequenced: peripheral blood. These receptors came from a man aged 40-50 years with active or convalescent COVID-19. Both conserved end residues are part of each CDR3. Each record gives: D gene, V gene, J gene, clone size, CDR3 DNA, CDR3 protein. The D gene is left open where the match is weak. Not every row has a clone size; where given, it reads once, few, many or a size class.

d_call: .
v_call: TRBV5-6
j_call: TRBJ1-1
clone_size: .
cdr3_nt: TGTGCCAGCAGCCGCCCAACAGAGAACACTGAAGCTTTCTTT
cdr3_aa: CASSRPTENTEAFF

d_call: TRBD1
v_call: TRBV9
j_call: TRBJ2-7
clone_size: .
cdr3_nt: TGTGCCAGCAGCGTAGCTGTGACAGGGATCAACGAGCAGTACTTC
cdr3_aa: CASSVAVTGINEQYF

d_call: TRBD1
v_call: TRBV13
j_call: TRBJ2-1
clone_size: .
cdr3_nt: TGTGCCAGCAAAGGGTGGCAGGGGGACAATGAGCAGTTCTTC
cdr3_aa: CASKGWQGDNEQFF

d_call: .
v_call: TRBV21-1
j_call: TRBJ2-1
clone_size: .
cdr3_nt: TGTGCCAGAACGCTACAGGGGGCGGACAATGAGCAGTTCTTC
cdr3_aa: CARTLQGADNEQFF

d_call: .
v_call: TRBV5-4
j_call: TRBJ1-2
clone_size: .
cdr3_nt: TGTGCCAGCAGCTTGGCCGGGGGGACCTATGGCTACACCTTC
cdr3_aa: CASSLAGGTYGYTF

d_call: TRBD1
v_call: TRBV4-2
j_call: TRBJ1-1
clone_size: .
cdr3_nt: TGTGCCAGCAGCCAAGATTACAGGGGCCGGGGGAACACTGAAGCTTTCTTT
cdr3_aa: CASSQDYRGRGNTEAFF

d_call: .
v_call: TRBV5-5
j_call: TRBJ2-7
clone_size: .
cdr3_nt: TGTGCCAGCAGCTTGACTAGATGGGGCTACGAGCAGTACTTC
cdr3_aa: CASSLTRWGYEQYF

d_call: .
v_call: TRBV7-8
j_call: TRBJ1-1
clone_size: .
cdr3_nt: TGTGCCAGCAGCTTATGGGAAGGGGGTGAAGCTTTCTTT
cdr3_aa: CASSLWEGGEAFF

d_call: .
v_call: TRBV5-4
j_call: TRBJ1-1
clone_size: .
cdr3_nt: TGTGCCACCGGACAGATGAACACTGAAGCTTTCTTT
cdr3_aa: CATGQMNTEAFF

d_call: TRBD1
v_call: TRBV7-9
j_call: TRBJ1-1
clone_size: .
cdr3_nt: TGTGCCAGCAGCCTGACAGGGGGTACTGAAGCTTTCTTT
cdr3_aa: CASSLTGGTEAFF

d_call: .
v_call: TRBV2
j_call: TRBJ1-5
clone_size: .
cdr3_nt: TGTGCCAGCAGACAGGGTTTGAGCAATCAGCCCCAGCATTTT
cdr3_aa: CASRQGLSNQPQHF

d_call: .
v_call: TRBV5-1
j_call: TRBJ2-3
clone_size: .
cdr3_nt: .
cdr3_aa: CASSFGPGYVDTQYF

d_call: TRBD1
v_call: TRBV12-5
j_call: TRBJ2-3
clone_size: .
cdr3_nt: TGTGCTAGTGGTTTGTGGGGACAGGGCGCAGATACGCAGTATTTT
cdr3_aa: CASGLWGQGADTQYF

d_call: .
v_call: TRBV7-2
j_call: TRBJ2-3
clone_size: .
cdr3_nt: TGTGCCAGCAGTCCCCGGGAAAGGGGGACAGATACGCAGTATTTT
cdr3_aa: CASSPRERGTDTQYF

d_call: .
v_call: TRBV7-9
j_call: TRBJ2-1
clone_size: .
cdr3_nt: TGTGCCAGCAGCCTACAGACAGGATGGGATGAGCAGTTCTTC
cdr3_aa: CASSLQTGWDEQFF

d_call: .
v_call: TRBV11-3
j_call: TRBJ1-2
clone_size: .
cdr3_nt: TGTGCCAGCAGCTTAGGGAGGGACTATGGCTACACCTTC
cdr3_aa: CASSLGRDYGYTF

d_call: .
v_call: TRBV28
j_call: TRBJ1-5
clone_size: once
cdr3_nt: TGTGCCAGCAGTTTCGGAGGCTATAGCAATCAGCCCCAGCATTTT
cdr3_aa: CASSFGGYSNQPQHF

d_call: TRBD2
v_call: TRBV4-1
j_call: TRBJ2-3
clone_size: .
cdr3_nt: TGCGCCAGCAGCCAAGTTAGCGGGGGCGGCACAGATACGCAGTATTTT
cdr3_aa: CASSQVSGGGTDTQYF

d_call: TRBD1
v_call: TRBV12-5
j_call: TRBJ2-2
clone_size: once
cdr3_nt: TGTGCTAGTGGTTTGGGAGGGACAGGGTCCACCGGGGAGCTGTTTTTT
cdr3_aa: CASGLGGTGSTGELFF

d_call: .
v_call: TRBV30
j_call: TRBJ2-1
clone_size: .
cdr3_nt: TGTGCCTGGTCGACAGTAAACAATGAGCAGTTCTTC
cdr3_aa: CAWSTVNNEQFF

d_call: TRBD1
v_call: TRBV4-1
j_call: TRBJ1-1
clone_size: .
cdr3_nt: TGCGCCAGCAGCCAAGAGAGGACAGGGAGTGGAGTTGAAGCTTTCTTT
cdr3_aa: CASSQERTGSGVEAFF

d_call: TRBD1
v_call: TRBV19
j_call: TRBJ2-5
clone_size: .
cdr3_nt: TGTGCCAGTAGCCCCCGGACAGGGCAAGAGACCCAGTACTTC
cdr3_aa: CASSPRTGQETQYF

d_call: .
v_call: TRBV9
j_call: TRBJ1-6
clone_size: once
cdr3_nt: TGTGCCAGCGGACAGAGTAGCTCCTATAATTCACCCCTCCACTTT
cdr3_aa: CASGQSSSYNSPLHF

d_call: TRBD1
v_call: TRBV28
j_call: TRBJ1-1
clone_size: .
cdr3_nt: TGTGCCAGCAGTTATTCCCTCCGGGACAGGAACACTGAAGCTTTCTTT
cdr3_aa: CASSYSLRDRNTEAFF

d_call: .
v_call: TRBV5-6
j_call: TRBJ1-4
clone_size: .
cdr3_nt: TGTGCCAGCAGCTTTCGAACGGTTAATGAAAAACTGTTTTTT
cdr3_aa: CASSFRTVNEKLFF

d_call: TRBD1
v_call: TRBV4-3
j_call: TRBJ2-7
clone_size: .
cdr3_nt: TGCGCCAGCAGCCACTCGGGACAGGGTTCCGAGCAGTACTTC
cdr3_aa: CASSHSGQGSEQYF

d_call: .
v_call: TRBV19
j_call: TRBJ1-2
clone_size: once
cdr3_nt: TGTGCCAGTACCAAGAAGGGGTTGGGGCCTAACTATGGCTACACCTTC
cdr3_aa: CASTKKGLGPNYGYTF

d_call: TRBD1
v_call: TRBV7-9
j_call: TRBJ2-6
clone_size: once
cdr3_nt: TGTGCCAGCAATATCAGGGGGACTGGGGCCAACGTCCTGACTTTC
cdr3_aa: CASNIRGTGANVLTF

d_call: .
v_call: TRBV7-2
j_call: TRBJ1-1
clone_size: once
cdr3_nt: TGTGCCAGCAGACCGGACACGCCGAACACTGAAGCTTTCTTT
cdr3_aa: CASRPDTPNTEAFF

d_call: .
v_call: TRBV9
j_call: TRBJ2-5
clone_size: .
cdr3_nt: TGTGCCAGCAGCCCATGGGCGCAAGAGACCCAGTACTTC
cdr3_aa: CASSPWAQETQYF

d_call: .
v_call: TRBV15
j_call: TRBJ1-2
clone_size: .
cdr3_nt: TGTGCCACCAGCAGCGGGAACAGGGAAGGACGAGGCTACACCTTC
cdr3_aa: CATSSGNREGRGYTF

d_call: .
v_call: TRBV6-5
j_call: TRBJ2-7
clone_size: .
cdr3_nt: TGTGCCAGCAGTTTCGGGACTGTCTCCTACGAGCAGTACTTC
cdr3_aa: CASSFGTVSYEQYF

d_call: .
v_call: TRBV3-1/TRBV3-2
j_call: TRBJ1-1
clone_size: once
cdr3_nt: TGTGCCAGCAGCCAGACTGGCACTGAAGCTTTCTTT
cdr3_aa: CASSQTGTEAFF

d_call: TRBD2
v_call: TRBV28
j_call: TRBJ2-4
clone_size: .
cdr3_nt: TGTGCCAGCAGTTTGGGGGGGATATCACAAAACATTCAGTACTTC
cdr3_aa: CASSLGGISQNIQYF

d_call: .
v_call: TRBV7-9
j_call: TRBJ1-2
clone_size: .
cdr3_nt: TGTGCCAGTAATAGAGGTAGCTATGGCTACACCTTC
cdr3_aa: CASNRGSYGYTF